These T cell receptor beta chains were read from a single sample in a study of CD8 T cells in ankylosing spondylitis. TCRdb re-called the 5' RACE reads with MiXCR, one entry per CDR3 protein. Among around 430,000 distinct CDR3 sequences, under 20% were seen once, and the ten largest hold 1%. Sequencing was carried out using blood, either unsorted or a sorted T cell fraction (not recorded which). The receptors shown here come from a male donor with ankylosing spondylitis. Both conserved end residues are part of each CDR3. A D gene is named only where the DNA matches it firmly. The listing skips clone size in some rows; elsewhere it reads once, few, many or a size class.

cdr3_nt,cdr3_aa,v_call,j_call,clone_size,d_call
TGTGCCAGCTCACCGACAGGAGGTTCCGGGGAGCTGTTTTTT,CASSPTGGSGELFF,TRBV18,TRBJ2-2,few,-
TGCAGCGTTGTCACCAGCGGGAGGGCCAATTTACGCATTCAGTACTTC,CSVVTSGRANLRIQYF,TRBV29-1,TRBJ2-4,many,TRBD2
TGTGCCATCAGTGAGTCAGGTAGCTCAGGCTCCTACAATGAGCAGTTCTTC,CAISESGSSGSYNEQFF,TRBV10-3,TRBJ2-1,many,-
TGCAGTGCAAAACAGGAATACGAGCAGTACTTC,CSAKQEYEQYF,TRBV20-1,TRBJ2-7,few,-
TGTGCCAGCAGCGCAAGACTAGCGGGTGACACCGGGGAGCTGTTTTTT,CASSARLAGDTGELFF,TRBV21-1,TRBJ2-2,once,-
TGCAGTGCTAGAGCGGACCGGGAGCAGTTCTTC,CSARADREQFF,TRBV20-1,TRBJ2-1,few,-
TGTGCCAGCTCGCCGGGACAGCATCTCTATGGCTACACCTTC,CASSPGQHLYGYTF,TRBV18,TRBJ1-2,-,TRBD1
TGTGCCAGCAGCTTAGTTGAGTGGGGCAATCAGCCCCAGCATTTT,CASSLVEWGNQPQHF,TRBV7-2,TRBJ1-5,-,-
TGCGCCAGCAGCCAAGACGGGCCCGTTTATCGGGACACGATGAACACTGAAGCTTTCTTT,CASSQDGPVYRDTMNTEAFF,TRBV4-1,TRBJ1-1,-,-
TGCGCCAGCCGCTGGACTAGCGGACAAGAGACCCAGTACTTC,CASRWTSGQETQYF,TRBV5-1,TRBJ2-5,few,TRBD2
TGCGCCAGCAGCTTGGGCTTGGCGGAGGAGCAGTACTTC,CASSLGLAEEQYF,TRBV5-1,TRBJ2-7,few,-
TGTGCCAGCAGTAGCGGGGTACAGGGTACGCAGTTCTTC,CASSSGVQGTQFF,TRBV7-2,TRBJ2-1,-,TRBD2
TGTGCCAGCAGTCTAGGGGCTGATGAGCAGTTCTTC,CASSLGADEQFF,TRBV27,TRBJ2-1,-,-
TGTGCCAGCAGTTACTCCACAAACAATGAGCAGTTCTTC,CASSYSTNNEQFF,TRBV6-6,TRBJ2-1,-,-
TGTGCCAGCAGGGAAATCACAGGGTGGGGGACTGAAGCTTTCTTT,CASREITGWGTEAFF,TRBV25-1,TRBJ1-1,-,-
TGTGCCAGCACCCAACAAAATAGCAATCAGCCCCAGCATTTT,CASTQQNSNQPQHF,TRBV12-3/TRBV12-4,TRBJ1-5,many,-
TGTGCCACCAGCAGAGATAGGTCGGGCAGGCCTCGGGTGAACACTGAAGCTTTCTTT,CATSRDRSGRPRVNTEAFF,TRBV15,TRBJ1-1,-,-
TGTGCCAGCAGCGGATCGCCTCCCTCCTACGAGCAGTACTTC,CASSGSPPSYEQYF,TRBV7-2,TRBJ2-7,once,-
TGCAGTGCTCCATGGGGGGGGGCCTACGAGCAGTACTTC,CSAPWGGAYEQYF,TRBV20-1,TRBJ2-7,-,TRBD2
TGTGCCAGCTCACCGACGGCGATTCAAGAGACCCAGTACTTC,CASSPTAIQETQYF,TRBV18,TRBJ2-5,few,-
TGCAGTGCTATCCCCCCGGGCAGGGGGCGAAAAGAGACCCAGTACTTC,CSAIPPGRGRKETQYF,TRBV20-1,TRBJ2-5,-,TRBD1
TGTGCCAGCATGACCAGCGGGGTCGGAGAGACCCAGTACTTC,CASMTSGVGETQYF,TRBV6-1,TRBJ2-5,-,TRBD2
TGTGCCAGCAGCGCTAGCGGGGGGTACGAGCAGTACTTC,CASSASGGYEQYF,TRBV7-2,TRBJ2-7,-,TRBD2
TGTGCCAGCAGCCCTGGGGGAGATACGCAGTATTTT,CASSPGGDTQYF,TRBV12-3/TRBV12-4,TRBJ2-3,many,-
TGTGCCAGCTCACCTTCGGGACACCCCACAGATACGCAGTATTTT,CASSPSGHPTDTQYF,TRBV18,TRBJ2-3,-,-
TGTGCCATCCCCCTCGGGCCACTAGGGTCGGGCTCTGACAATGAGCAGTTCTTC,CAIPLGPLGSGSDNEQFF,TRBV12-3/TRBV12-4,TRBJ2-1,once,-
TGTGCCAGCAGCCAAGAAGGCCTCACAGATACGCAGTATTTT,CASSQEGLTDTQYF,TRBV3-1,TRBJ2-3,-,-
TGTGCCAGCACTCCACCGGGACAACCGTTCTCTGGAAACACCATATATTTT,CASTPPGQPFSGNTIYF,TRBV6-2/TRBV6-3,TRBJ1-3,few,-
TGTGCCAGCAGTGATTTCGATAGCGGGAGGGCCGATGAGCAGTTCTTC,CASSDFDSGRADEQFF,TRBV2,TRBJ2-1,-,TRBD2
TGTGCCAGCAGCTCCCGGGGGACAGGGAATGATGGCTACACCTTC,CASSSRGTGNDGYTF,TRBV11-2,TRBJ1-2,few,TRBD1
TGTGCCACCAGATGGGACCAGAACACTGAAGCTTTCTTT,CATRWDQNTEAFF,TRBV15,TRBJ1-1,-,-
TGTGCCAGCAGTTTGTCCATCGGGACAGGTTTTTCCCCGCTATCAACCTTTATGCGCTACACCTTC,CASSLSIGTGFSPLSTFMRYTF,TRBV28,TRBJ1-2,-,TRBD1
TGTGCCAGCACCCGCCTAGGGATGATGAACACTGAAGCTTTCTTT,CASTRLGMMNTEAFF,TRBV28,TRBJ1-1,-,-
TGTGCCAGCAGTGTTCGACTGTGGGAGACCCAGTACTTC,CASSVRLWETQYF,TRBV6-1,TRBJ2-5,once,-
TGTGCCAGCAGCTTAGACGCAGGGCGTCCTAACACCATATATTTT,CASSLDAGRPNTIYF,TRBV7-2,TRBJ1-3,-,-
TGCAGTGCTAGTAAGGAGATTGAAGCTTTCTTT,CSASKEIEAFF,TRBV20-1,TRBJ1-1,few,-
TGTGCCACCAGTGATTTTGGATCTTTGGGGGACACCGGGGAGCTGTTTTTT,CATSDFGSLGDTGELFF,TRBV24-1,TRBJ2-2,-,-
TGTGCCAGCAGCTTGATGGGGAACAGCAATCAGCCCCAGCATTTT,CASSLMGNSNQPQHF,TRBV5-5,TRBJ1-5,-,-
TGCAGTGCTAGAGAATCCGGGCCATACACCGGGGAGCTGTTTTTT,CSARESGPYTGELFF,TRBV20-1,TRBJ2-2,-,-
TGTGCCAGCACCCCCGACGGGACCTACAATGAGCAGTTCTTC,CASTPDGTYNEQFF,TRBV6-1,TRBJ2-1,few,-
TGTGCCAGCAGTGCTGCGGCGGGGGCGGGGGAAAAACTGTTTTTT,CASSAAAGAGEKLFF,TRBV2,TRBJ1-4,-,-
TGCAGTGCCTTAGACAGATACGATACGCAGTATTTT,CSALDRYDTQYF,TRBV20-1,TRBJ2-3,-,-
TGTGCCACCAGCAGAGTTGGCGGCGAGGGGACGCAGTATTTT,CATSRVGGEGTQYF,TRBV15,TRBJ2-3,few,-
TGTGCCAGTAGCCCTCCGGGACAGGAGTACAATGAGCAGTTCTTC,CASSPPGQEYNEQFF,TRBV19,TRBJ2-1,-,TRBD1
TGTGCCATCAGTGAGTCATGGAATTCACCCCTCCACTTT,CAISESWNSPLHF,TRBV10-3,TRBJ1-6,few,-
TGCGCCAGCAGCCAAGAAAGTCCCGGTATGGCCAACGTCCTGACTTTC,CASSQESPGMANVLTF,TRBV4-3,TRBJ2-6,-,-
TGCAGCGTTGGGGGACCGGGAGCCACCTCTGGGGCCAACGTCCTGACTTTC,CSVGGPGATSGANVLTF,TRBV29-1,TRBJ2-6,-,-
TGCAGCGTGGGGGGACACACCACTAACTATGGCTACACCTTC,CSVGGHTTNYGYTF,TRBV29-1,TRBJ1-2,few,-
TGTGCCACCAGCATTCGAGGAAGTAACTATGGCTACACCTTC,CATSIRGSNYGYTF,TRBV15,TRBJ1-2,-,-
TGTGCCAGCAGCTTGGGACAGGGGCTAACTAGGCAGCCCCAGCATTTT,CASSLGQGLTRQPQHF,TRBV5-5,TRBJ1-5,many,TRBD1
TGTGCCTGGAGTGTAGACGTCGGTGGGGGTCAGCCCCAGCATTTT,CAWSVDVGGGQPQHF,TRBV30,TRBJ1-5,-,-
TGTGCCAGCAGCTTCTTCCGAGATGAAAAACTGTTTTTT,CASSFFRDEKLFF,TRBV7-2,TRBJ1-4,many,-
TGTGCCAGCAGCTTAGGGGTTGAGACAGGCATCTACGAGCAGTACTTC,CASSLGVETGIYEQYF,TRBV7-8,TRBJ2-7,-,-
TGCAGTGCTAGAGAAAATTTGGGCCTCGGGTCACCCCTCCACTTT,CSARENLGLGSPLHF,TRBV20-1,TRBJ1-6,many,-
TGTGCCAGCTCAAGAGGACAGGGGGGGCACTATGGCTACACCTTC,CASSRGQGGHYGYTF,TRBV18,TRBJ1-2,-,TRBD1
TGTGCCAGCAGCGCCAGACAGGGGCAACAGTACTTC,CASSARQGQQYF,TRBV2,TRBJ2-7,-,TRBD1
TGTGCCAGCCACGGGGGGGCGTCTGAGAATGAGCAGTTCTTC,CASHGGASENEQFF,TRBV12-3/TRBV12-4,TRBJ2-1,-,TRBD2
TGTGCCAGCAGCTTGCTAGCGGTAACCTCCAGCACAGATACGCAGTATTTT,CASSLLAVTSSTDTQYF,TRBV7-8,TRBJ2-3,few,TRBD2